This is a list of T cell receptor beta chains from one sample in a study of CD8 T cells in ankylosing spondylitis. TCRdb processed the 5' RACE reads anew with MiXCR; each CDR3 protein has one entry. Of under 150,000 distinct CDR3 sequences listed, more than 15% are singletons. The source material was blood, either unsorted or a sorted T cell fraction (not recorded which). The receptors come from a male donor with ankylosing spondylitis. The CDR3 runs from the conserved cysteine through the conserved F or W. A D gene is named only where the DNA matches it firmly. Clone sizes are given selectively: once, few, many, or a class where the clone is expanded.

>TRBJ2-1|TRBV5-1|TRBD2|few
CASSLTSGSTYNEQFF
TGCGCCAGCAGCTTGACTAGCGGGAGTACTTACAATGAGCAGTTCTTC
>TRBJ2-1|TRBV7-9|TRBD2|-
CASSYPGLAFEQFF
TGTGCCAGCAGCTATCCGGGACTAGCTTTTGAGCAGTTCTTC
>TRBJ2-7|TRBV27|-|-
CASSLTAPTGPPYEQYF
TGTGCCAGCAGTTTAACGGCCCCAACAGGGCCCCCCTACGAGCAGTACTTC
>TRBJ2-7|TRBV28|-|-
CASSLGSARQYF
TGTGCCAGCAGTTTAGGAAGCGCCCGGCAGTACTTC
>TRBJ2-3|TRBV7-9|-|-
CASSLNRRRGDTQYF
TGTGCCAGCAGCTTAAATCGGCGGAGAGGAGATACGCAGTATTTT
>TRBJ1-4|TRBV2|-|-
CASTPPGYEKLFF
TGTGCCAGCACCCCGCCAGGGTATGAAAAACTGTTTTTT
>TRBJ2-7|TRBV6-2/TRBV6-3|TRBD2|-
CASSYSIPRTSGSIYEQYF
TGTGCCAGCAGTTACTCGATTCCCCGGACTAGCGGGAGCATCTACGAGCAGTACTTC
>TRBJ2-1|TRBV10-3|-|many
CAISESTPIFYNEQFF
TGTGCCATCAGTGAGTCCACTCCGATATTCTACAATGAGCAGTTCTTC
>TRBJ2-5|TRBV12-3/TRBV12-4|TRBD2|-
CASTLTSGRKETQYF
TGTGCCAGCACATTGACTAGCGGCAGAAAAGAGACCCAGTACTTC
>TRBJ2-1|TRBV4-3|-|few
CASSQDLSAAGPNEQFF
TGCGCCAGCAGCCAAGATCTATCGGCGGCCGGGCCGAATGAGCAGTTCTTC
>TRBJ1-3|TRBV15|-|-
CATSRDGLRDPSSGNTIYF
TGTGCCACCAGCAGAGATGGTCTTCGGGACCCAAGCTCTGGAAACACCATATATTTT
>TRBJ2-3|TRBV21-1|-|few
CASSSPGGKPTDTQYF
TGTGCCAGCAGCAGCCCAGGGGGAAAACCCACAGATACGCAGTATTTT
>TRBJ1-6|TRBV6-1|-|few
CASSPLDGGDNSPLHF
TGTGCCAGCAGTCCCCTAGACGGAGGGGATAATTCACCCCTCCACTTT
>TRBJ2-1|TRBV7-9|TRBD1|-
CASSHGGRGRYHNEQFF
TGTGCCAGCAGCCACGGGGGCAGGGGGCGGTACCACAATGAGCAGTTCTTC
>TRBJ2-1|TRBV6-1|-|-
CASSKDSYNEQFF
TGTGCCAGCAGTAAGGACAGTTACAATGAGCAGTTCTTC
>TRBJ2-1|TRBV5-4|-|-
CASSLGGSYYNEQFF
TGTGCCAGCAGCTTGGGGGGTAGCTACTACAATGAGCAGTTCTTC
>TRBJ2-3|TRBV2|TRBD2|few
CATLYLGSAGAGDTQYF
TGTGCCACCCTATATCTTGGTTCGGCGGGAGCTGGGGATACGCAGTATTTT
>TRBJ2-1|TRBV6-5|TRBD2|few
CASSYRRLAGGVAEQFF
TGTGCCAGCAGTTACCGACGGCTAGCGGGAGGAGTGGCTGAGCAGTTCTTC
>TRBJ2-1|TRBV27|TRBD2|-
CASSWAGTSFNEQFF
TGTGCCAGCAGCTGGGCCGGGACTAGCTTCAATGAGCAGTTCTTC
>TRBJ2-5|TRBV28|-|many
CACRGLQTQYF
TGTGCCTGCCGTGGCCTACAGACCCAGTACTTC
>TRBJ2-2|TRBV5-1|TRBD2|-
CASSLATERAGATGELFF
TGCGCCAGCAGCTTGGCGACCGAGAGAGCGGGAGCCACCGGGGAGCTGTTTTTT
>TRBJ2-3|TRBV7-2|-|-
CASSLARARRTDTQYF
TGTGCCAGCAGCTTAGCGCGGGCTCGACGCACAGATACGCAGTATTTT
>TRBJ2-2|TRBV2|-|many
CASNRATGELFF
TGTGCCAGCAACAGGGCCACCGGGGAGCTGTTTTTT
>TRBJ2-2|TRBV7-8|-|few
CASSLTAGDYTGELFF
TGTGCCAGCAGCCTCACGGCAGGCGACTACACCGGGGAGCTGTTTTTT
>TRBJ1-1|TRBV5-1|-|-
CASSLPADRMNTEAFF
TGCGCCAGCAGCTTACCTGCGGACAGAATGAACACTGAAGCTTTCTTT
>TRBJ2-7|TRBV2|-|once
CASSSSPSAEQYF
TGTGCCAGCAGTTCCTCCCCCTCGGCCGAGCAGTACTTC
>TRBJ2-1|TRBV29-1|-|-
CSVGSEQFF
TGCAGCGTTGGTTCTGAGCAGTTCTTC
>TRBJ2-3|TRBV29-1|TRBD2|few
CSVGGLADSTDTQYF
TGCAGCGTTGGCGGCCTAGCGGATAGCACAGATACGCAGTATTTT
>TRBJ2-7|TRBV20-1|TRBD2|few
CSASGTSGAPWYEQYF
TGCAGTGCTAGTGGGACTAGCGGGGCCCCGTGGTACGAGCAGTACTTC
>TRBJ2-7|TRBV29-1|-|-
CSVEGGARYKQYF
TGCAGCGTTGAAGGTGGAGCTCGCTACAAGCAGTACTTC
>TRBJ2-3|TRBV29-1|-|-
CSVEAWGADTQYF
TGCAGCGTTGAAGCCTGGGGGGCCGATACGCAGTATTTT
>TRBJ2-6|TRBV7-9|TRBD1|few
CASSSGTGPSGANVLTF
TGTGCCAGCAGCTCCGGGACAGGGCCCTCTGGGGCCAACGTCCTGACTTTC
>TRBJ2-2|TRBV2|TRBD2|few
CARRNGTSGNTGELFF
TGTGCCAGGAGGAACGGGACTAGCGGGAACACCGGGGAGCTGTTTTTT
>TRBJ2-1|TRBV6-2/TRBV6-3|TRBD2|-
CASSYSMAPLAENSYNEQFF
TGTGCCAGCAGTTACTCGATGGCCCCACTAGCGGAAAACTCCTACAATGAGCAGTTCTTC
>TRBJ2-1|TRBV27|-|-
CASSLFLRGRGEEQFF
TGTGCCAGCAGTTTATTTCTCCGGGGCAGAGGGGAGGAGCAGTTCTTC
>TRBJ1-1|TRBV27|TRBD1|few
CASSLSGRGRTEAFF
TGTGCCAGCAGTTTATCGGGCAGGGGGAGAACTGAAGCTTTCTTT
>TRBJ2-7|TRBV7-9|-|few
CASSEDGTSYEQYF
TGTGCCAGCAGCGAGGACGGTACATCCTACGAGCAGTACTTC
>TRBJ2-7|TRBV28|TRBD1|few
CASRRRQGHYEQYF
TGTGCCAGCAGACGCCGACAGGGGCACTACGAGCAGTACTTC
>TRBJ2-3|TRBV4-1|-|few
CASSQVPTDTQYF
TGCGCCAGCAGCCAAGTCCCCACAGATACGCAGTATTTT
>TRBJ2-2|TRBV6-5|TRBD1|few
CASSFGTGGTGELFF
TGTGCCAGCAGTTTCGGGACAGGGGGCACCGGGGAGCTGTTTTTT
>TRBJ2-7|TRBV5-1|-|few
CASSFRGGGIYEQYF
TGCGCCAGCAGCTTCAGGGGTGGGGGGATCTACGAGCAGTACTTC
>TRBJ2-2|TRBV4-3|-|-
CASSQDPIRGLNGGELFF
TGCGCCAGCAGCCAAGACCCTATTAGGGGACTCAATGGCGGGGAGCTGTTTTTT
>TRBJ1-2|TRBV24-1|TRBD1|-
CATSDLTPGTGDYGYTF
TGTGCCACCAGTGATTTGACCCCCGGGACAGGAGACTATGGCTACACCTTC
>TRBJ2-7|TRBV5-6|-|-
CASSLRTEYEQYF
TGTGCCAGCAGCTTGAGGACAGAATACGAGCAGTACTTC
>TRBJ2-1|TRBV7-8|TRBD2|-
CASSLTSGSTLNYNEQFF
TGTGCCAGCAGCTTGACTAGCGGATCAACATTAAACTACAATGAGCAGTTCTTC
>TRBJ1-4|TRBV12-3/TRBV12-4|TRBD1|few
CASSLAGGAHEKLFF
TGTGCCAGCAGTCTCGCAGGGGGCGCGCATGAAAAACTGTTTTTT
>TRBJ2-7|TRBV12-3/TRBV12-4|TRBD2|many
CASSTSNWTSGSYEQYF
TGTGCCAGCAGTACCTCAAACTGGACTAGCGGGAGTTACGAGCAGTACTTC
>TRBJ2-7|TRBV7-9|TRBD1|few
CASSLLGTDPDEQYF
TGTGCCAGCAGCTTACTGGGGACAGACCCCGACGAGCAGTACTTC